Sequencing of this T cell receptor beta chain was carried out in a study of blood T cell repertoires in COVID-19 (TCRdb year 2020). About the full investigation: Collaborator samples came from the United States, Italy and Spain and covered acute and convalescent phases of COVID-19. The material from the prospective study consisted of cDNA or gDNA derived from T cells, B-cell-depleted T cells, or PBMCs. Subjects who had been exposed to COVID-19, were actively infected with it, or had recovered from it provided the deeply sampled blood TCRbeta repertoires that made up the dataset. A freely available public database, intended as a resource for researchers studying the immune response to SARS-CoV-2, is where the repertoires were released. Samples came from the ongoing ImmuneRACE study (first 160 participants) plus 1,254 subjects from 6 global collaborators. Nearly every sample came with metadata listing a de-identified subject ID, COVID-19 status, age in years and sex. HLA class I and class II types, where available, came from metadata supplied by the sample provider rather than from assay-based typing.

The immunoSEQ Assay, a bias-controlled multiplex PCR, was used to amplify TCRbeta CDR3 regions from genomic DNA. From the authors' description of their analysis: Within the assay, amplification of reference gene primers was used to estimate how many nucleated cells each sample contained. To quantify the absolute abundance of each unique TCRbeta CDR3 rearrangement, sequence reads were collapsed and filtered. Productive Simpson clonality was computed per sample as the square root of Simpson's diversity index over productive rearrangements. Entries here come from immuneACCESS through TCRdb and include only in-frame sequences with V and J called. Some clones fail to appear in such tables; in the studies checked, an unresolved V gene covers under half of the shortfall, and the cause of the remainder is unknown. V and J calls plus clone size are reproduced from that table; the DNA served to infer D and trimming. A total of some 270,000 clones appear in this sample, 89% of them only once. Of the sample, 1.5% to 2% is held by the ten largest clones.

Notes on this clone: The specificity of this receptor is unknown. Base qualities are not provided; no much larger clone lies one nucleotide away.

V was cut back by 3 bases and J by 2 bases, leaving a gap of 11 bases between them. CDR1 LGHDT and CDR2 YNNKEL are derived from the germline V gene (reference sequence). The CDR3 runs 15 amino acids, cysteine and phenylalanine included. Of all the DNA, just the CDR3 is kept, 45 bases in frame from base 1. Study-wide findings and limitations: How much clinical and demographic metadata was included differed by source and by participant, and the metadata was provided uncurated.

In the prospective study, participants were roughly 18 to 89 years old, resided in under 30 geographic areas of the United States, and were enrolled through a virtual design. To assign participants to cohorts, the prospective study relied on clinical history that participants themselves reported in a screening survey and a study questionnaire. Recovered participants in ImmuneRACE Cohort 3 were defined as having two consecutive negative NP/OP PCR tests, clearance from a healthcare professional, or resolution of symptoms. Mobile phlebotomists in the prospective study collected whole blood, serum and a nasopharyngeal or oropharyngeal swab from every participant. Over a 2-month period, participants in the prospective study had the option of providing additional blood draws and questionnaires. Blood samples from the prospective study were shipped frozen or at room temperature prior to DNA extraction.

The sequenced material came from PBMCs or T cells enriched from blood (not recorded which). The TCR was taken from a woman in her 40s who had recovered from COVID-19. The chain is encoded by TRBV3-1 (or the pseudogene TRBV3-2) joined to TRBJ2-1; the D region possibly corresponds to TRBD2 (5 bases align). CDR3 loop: CASSHGLRAYNEQFF. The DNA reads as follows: TGTGCCAGCAGCCATGGACTGCGGGCCTACAATGAGCAGTTCTTC.